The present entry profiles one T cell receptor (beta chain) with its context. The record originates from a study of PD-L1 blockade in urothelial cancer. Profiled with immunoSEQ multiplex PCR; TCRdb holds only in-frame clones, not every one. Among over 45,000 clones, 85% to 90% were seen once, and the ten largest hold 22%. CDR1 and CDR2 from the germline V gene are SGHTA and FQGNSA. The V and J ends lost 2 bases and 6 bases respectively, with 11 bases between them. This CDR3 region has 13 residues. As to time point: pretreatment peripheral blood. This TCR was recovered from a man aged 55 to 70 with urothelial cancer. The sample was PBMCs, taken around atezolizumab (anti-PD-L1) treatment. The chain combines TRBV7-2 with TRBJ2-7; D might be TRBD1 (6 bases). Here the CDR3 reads CASSLHREGEQYF. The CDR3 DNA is TGTGCCAGCAGCTTACACAGGGAAGGCGAGCAGTACTTC.